The clone carrying this TCR beta chain was seen a few times. Other DNA sequences within the sample encode an identical CDR3. This sample is part of a study of cytomegalovirus exposure and HLA in healthy donors. In the PCR, 60 Vbeta and 13 Jbeta primers were used. Using immunoSEQ multiplex PCR, the repertoire was profiled, and TCRdb retains in-frame clones only, with some absent. The sample yields over 90,000 clones, 64% seen once. Sequences were obtained from PBMCs. The origin of this receptor is a man aged 55 to 69 in good health and CMV-seronegative.

CDR3 DNA sequence: TGTGCCTGGAGCGTATCAGTCTATGGCTACACCTTC. As protein: CAWSVSVYGYTF. The chain is built from TRBV30 and TRBJ1-2, with D uncertain. Germline CDR1 is GTSNPN and CDR2 is SVGIG (reference sequence). With 3 bases removed from V and 4 bases from J, the gap between germline ends came to 9 bases. The CDR3 runs 12 residues.